These T cell receptor beta chains were read from a single sample in a study of neurological immune-mediated disorders. Each CDR3 protein is one row after TCRdb ran MiXCR on the 5' RACE reads. The data hold some 77,000 distinct CDR3 sequences, with around 13% observed a single time. Sequences were obtained from PBMCs. These receptors were collected from a female donor with HTLV-1-associated myelopathy (HAM/TSP). Both conserved end residues are part of each CDR3. The order of the fields is V gene, clone size, D gene, J gene, CDR3 protein, CDR3 DNA. D genes are given only for firm matches. Expanded clones get a size class; other rows say once, few or many, or leave the size out.

>TRBV6-1|few|NA|TRBJ2-1
CASSELYPPQFF
TGTGCCAGCAGTGAATTGTACCCCCCGCAGTTCTTC
>TRBV12-3/TRBV12-4|many|NA|TRBJ1-4
CASRSVEGKLFF
TGTGCCAGCAGGTCCGTCGAGGGAAAACTGTTTTTT
>TRBV5-6|NA|NA|TRBJ2-2
CASSLISVNTGELFF
TGTGCCAGCAGCTTGATTTCAGTCAACACCGGGGAGCTGTTTTTT
>TRBV29-1|NA|NA|TRBJ2-3
CSYGRGAVTDTQYF
TGCAGCTACGGCCGGGGGGCCGTAACAGATACGCAGTATTTT
>TRBV12-3/TRBV12-4|NA|NA|TRBJ2-3
CATGFGGPGYTQYF
TGTGCCACCGGCTTCGGGGGCCCCGGATATACGCAGTATTTT
>TRBV3-1|many|TRBD2|TRBJ2-4
CASSRVAGGPWYF
TGTGCCAGCAGCCGCGTAGCGGGGGGGCCCTGGTACTTC
>TRBV7-9|NA|NA|TRBJ2-7
CASSSTDRHTTRSSYEQYF
TGTGCCAGCAGCTCCACCGATCGCCATACGACACGGAGCTCCTACGAGCAGTACTTC
>TRBV5-1|many|NA|TRBJ2-7
CASSLLPSSYEQYF
TGCGCCAGCAGCTTGCTACCCAGCTCCTACGAGCAGTACTTC
>TRBV5-5|many|TRBD1|TRBJ2-7
CASGDSAYEQYF
TGTGCCAGCGGGGACAGTGCCTACGAGCAGTACTTC
>TRBV27|NA|NA|TRBJ1-5
CASSSRQGNQPQHF
TGTGCCAGCAGTTCCCGACAGGGCAATCAGCCCCAGCATTTT
>TRBV4-1|few|TRBD2|TRBJ2-1
CASSPLAGGPYNEQFF
TGCGCCAGCAGCCCCCTAGCGGGGGGGCCGTACAATGAGCAGTTCTTC
>TRBV29-1|many|NA|TRBJ2-2
CSVISTGELFF
TGCAGCGTTATATCGACCGGGGAGCTGTTTTTT
>TRBV3-1|NA|TRBD1|TRBJ2-1
CASSLGDRGLYNEQFF
TGTGCCAGCAGCCTTGGTGACAGGGGGCTTTACAATGAGCAGTTCTTC
>TRBV9|many|NA|TRBJ1-2
CASSVGQVANYGYTF
TGTGCCAGCAGCGTAGGACAGGTCGCTAACTATGGCTACACCTTC
>TRBV5-1|NA|TRBD2|TRBJ2-3
CASSSGLAGVSDTQYF
TGCGCCAGCAGCTCGGGACTAGCGGGGGTCTCAGATACGCAGTATTTT
>TRBV9|many|TRBD1|TRBJ2-5
CASSIGTGGGVETQYF
TGTGCCAGCAGCATCGGGACAGGGGGCGGAGTGGAGACCCAGTACTTC
>TRBV5-1|many|TRBD2|TRBJ2-1
CASSPGGLAGGINEQFF
TGCGCCAGCAGCCCCGGAGGACTAGCGGGGGGTATTAATGAGCAGTTCTTC
>TRBV19|NA|NA|TRBJ2-3
CASSPSRGDTQYF
TGTGCCAGTAGCCCGTCTCGGGGTGATACGCAGTATTTT
>TRBV6-1|many|NA|TRBJ2-7
CASSQIRDGSYEQYF
TGTGCCAGCAGTCAGATTAGGGACGGGTCCTACGAGCAGTACTTC
>TRBV20-1|many|NA|TRBJ2-3
CSGRGPTTLIDTQYF
TGCAGTGGGAGGGGGCCAACCACCTTAATAGATACGCAGTATTTT
>TRBV5-1|NA|NA|TRBJ2-5
CASSPGRNSETQYF
TGCGCCAGCAGCCCGGGACGGAATTCAGAGACCCAGTACTTC
>TRBV5-1|many|TRBD1|TRBJ2-3
CASSLEWTGSHADTQYF
TGCGCCAGCAGCTTGGAATGGACAGGGTCACACGCAGATACGCAGTATTTT
>TRBV6-5|many|TRBD1|TRBJ2-7
CASSYSGTGNYEQYF
TGTGCCAGCAGTTACTCGGGGACAGGAAACTACGAGCAGTACTTC
>TRBV27|few|NA|TRBJ2-1
CASSPLWGRDEQFF
TGTGCCAGCAGTCCACTGTGGGGCCGCGATGAGCAGTTCTTC
>TRBV28|many|TRBD1|TRBJ1-1
CASSPPGQSMNTEAFF
TGTGCCAGCAGTCCCCCGGGACAGTCCATGAACACTGAAGCTTTCTTT
>TRBV7-9|many|TRBD1|TRBJ2-1
CAGSGTGLGNEQFF
TGTGCCGGTTCCGGGACAGGGTTAGGAAATGAGCAGTTCTTC
>TRBV15|many|NA|TRBJ2-7
CATSVWRKGPVPYEQYF
TGTGCTACCAGCGTATGGAGGAAGGGTCCGGTTCCCTACGAGCAGTACTTC
>TRBV25-1|many|NA|TRBJ2-1
CASRERQEQFF
TGTGCCAGCAGAGAACGACAGGAGCAGTTCTTC
>TRBV28|many|NA|TRBJ2-2
CASSFLGNTGELFF
TGTGCCAGCAGTTTCCTGGGGAACACCGGGGAGCTGTTTTTT
>TRBV20-1|many|NA|TRBJ1-1
CSAKGWEGTEAFF
TGCAGTGCTAAGGGATGGGAGGGCACTGAAGCTTTCTTT